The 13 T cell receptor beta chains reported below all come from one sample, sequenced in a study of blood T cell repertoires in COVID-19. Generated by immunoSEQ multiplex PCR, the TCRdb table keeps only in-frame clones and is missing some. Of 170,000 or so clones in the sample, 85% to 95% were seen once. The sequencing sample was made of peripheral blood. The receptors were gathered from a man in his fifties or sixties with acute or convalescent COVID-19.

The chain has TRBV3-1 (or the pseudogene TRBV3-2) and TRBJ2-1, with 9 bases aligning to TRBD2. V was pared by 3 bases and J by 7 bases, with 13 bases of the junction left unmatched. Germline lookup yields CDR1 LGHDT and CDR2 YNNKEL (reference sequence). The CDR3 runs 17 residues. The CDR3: CASSHSSLGAGGNEQFF. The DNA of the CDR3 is TGTGCCAGCAGCCACTCGAGCCTAGGGGCGGGAGGGAATGAGCAGTTCTTC.

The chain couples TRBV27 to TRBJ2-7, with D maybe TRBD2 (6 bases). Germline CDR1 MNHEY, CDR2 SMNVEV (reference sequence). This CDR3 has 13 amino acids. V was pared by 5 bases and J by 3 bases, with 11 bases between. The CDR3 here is CASSPGLFYEQYF. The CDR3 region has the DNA TGTGCCAGCAGTCCGGGACTTTTCTACGAGCAGTACTTC.

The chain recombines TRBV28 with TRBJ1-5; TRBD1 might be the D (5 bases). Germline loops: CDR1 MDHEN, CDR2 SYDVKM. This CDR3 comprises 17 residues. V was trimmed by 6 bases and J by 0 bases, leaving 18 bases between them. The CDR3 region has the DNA TGTGCCAGCAGACAGAACGACAGATTTTATAGCAATCAGCCCCAGCATTTT. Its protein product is CASRQNDRFYSNQPQHF. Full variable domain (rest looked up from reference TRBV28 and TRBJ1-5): DVKVTQSSRYLVKRTGEKVFLECVQDMDHENMFWYRQDPGLGLRLIYFSYDVKMKEKGDIPEGYSVSREKKERFSLILESASTNQTSMYLCASRQNDRFYSNQPQHFGDGTRLSIL.

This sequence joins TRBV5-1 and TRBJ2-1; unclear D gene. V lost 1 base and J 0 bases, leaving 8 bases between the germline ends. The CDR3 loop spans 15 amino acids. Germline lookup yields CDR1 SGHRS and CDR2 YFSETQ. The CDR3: CASSLIEISYNEQFF. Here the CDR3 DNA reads TGCGCCAGCAGCTTGATAGAGATCTCCTACAATGAGCAGTTCTTC.

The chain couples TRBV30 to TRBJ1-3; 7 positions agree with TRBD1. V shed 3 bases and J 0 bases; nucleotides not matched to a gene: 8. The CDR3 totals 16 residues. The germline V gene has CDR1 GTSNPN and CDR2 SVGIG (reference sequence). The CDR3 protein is CAWRTGAIFSGNTIYF. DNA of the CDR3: TGTGCCTGGAGAACAGGGGCGATCTTCTCTGGAAACACCATATATTTT.

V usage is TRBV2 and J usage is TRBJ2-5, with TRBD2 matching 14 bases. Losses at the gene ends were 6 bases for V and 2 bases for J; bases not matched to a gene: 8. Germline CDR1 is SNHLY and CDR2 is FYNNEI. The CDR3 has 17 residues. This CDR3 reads CASRQTSGRDWQETQYF. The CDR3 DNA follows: TGTGCCAGCAGGCAGACTAGCGGGAGGGATTGGCAAGAGACCCAGTACTTC.

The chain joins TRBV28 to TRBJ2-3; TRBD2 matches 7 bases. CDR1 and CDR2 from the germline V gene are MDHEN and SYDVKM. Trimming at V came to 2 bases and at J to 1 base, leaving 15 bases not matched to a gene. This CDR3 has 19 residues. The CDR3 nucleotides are TGTGCCAGCAGTTTAGAGATTCGGTTCCAGCGGGAAGGCACAGATACGCAGTATTTT. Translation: CASSLEIRFQREGTDTQYF.

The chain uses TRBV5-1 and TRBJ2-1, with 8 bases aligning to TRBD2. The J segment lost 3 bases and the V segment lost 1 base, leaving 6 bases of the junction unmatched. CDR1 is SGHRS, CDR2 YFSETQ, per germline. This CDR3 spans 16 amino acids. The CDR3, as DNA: TGCGCCAGCAGCTTGATGCCCAGCGGGAGCTACAATGAGCAGTTCTTC. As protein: CASSLMPSGSYNEQFF.

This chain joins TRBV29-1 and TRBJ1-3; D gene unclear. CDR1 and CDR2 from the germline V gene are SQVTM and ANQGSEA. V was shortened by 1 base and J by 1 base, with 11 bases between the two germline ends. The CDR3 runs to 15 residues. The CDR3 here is CSVEGRGRSGNTIYF. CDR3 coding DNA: TGCAGCGTTGAAGGTCGGGGTCGTTCTGGAAACACCATATATTTT.

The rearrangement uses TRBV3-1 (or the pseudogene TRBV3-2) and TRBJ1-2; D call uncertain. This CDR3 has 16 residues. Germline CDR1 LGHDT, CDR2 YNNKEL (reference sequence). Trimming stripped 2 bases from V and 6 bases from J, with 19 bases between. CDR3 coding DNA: TGTGCCAGCAGCCAAAACGCGGGGAAAAGGTCGGATGGCTACACCTTC. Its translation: CASSQNAGKRSDGYTF.

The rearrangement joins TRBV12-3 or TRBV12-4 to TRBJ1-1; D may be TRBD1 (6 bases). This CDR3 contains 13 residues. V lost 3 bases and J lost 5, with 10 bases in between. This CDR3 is CASSFYRDTEAFF. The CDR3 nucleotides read TGTGCCAGCAGTTTTTACAGGGATACTGAAGCTTTCTTT.

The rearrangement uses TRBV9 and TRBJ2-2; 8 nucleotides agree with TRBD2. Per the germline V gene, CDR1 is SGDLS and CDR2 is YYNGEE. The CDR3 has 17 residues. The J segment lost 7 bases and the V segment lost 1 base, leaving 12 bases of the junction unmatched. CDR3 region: CASSVKGSGSLSGELFF. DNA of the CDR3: TGTGCCAGCAGCGTAAAGGGGAGCGGGAGCCTTAGCGGGGAGCTGTTTTTT.

As DNA, the CDR3 is TGTGCCAGCACCTCCGGACAGGGGGGAGAAGCTTTCTTT. The encoded protein is CASTSGQGGEAFF. The J gene is TRBJ1-1, the V gene TRBV28, with 10 positions matching TRBD1. J gave up 8 bases and V 7 bases, and 7 bases lay outside the gene matches. In germline, CDR1 is MDHEN, CDR2 SYDVKM. The CDR3 has 13 residues.